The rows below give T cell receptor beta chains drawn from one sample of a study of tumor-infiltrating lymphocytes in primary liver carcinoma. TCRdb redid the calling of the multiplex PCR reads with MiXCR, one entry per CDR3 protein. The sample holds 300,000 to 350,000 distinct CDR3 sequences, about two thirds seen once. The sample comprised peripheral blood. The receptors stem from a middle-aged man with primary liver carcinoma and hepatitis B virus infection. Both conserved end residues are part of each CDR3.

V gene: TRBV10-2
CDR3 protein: CASSGDPNTGELFF

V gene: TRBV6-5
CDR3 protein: CASSHGQGYEQYF

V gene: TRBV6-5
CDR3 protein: CASSYGVAGGPPGELFF

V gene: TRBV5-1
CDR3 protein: CASSLSQGAGNEQFF

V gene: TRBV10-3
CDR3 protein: CAISDNSWNIQYF

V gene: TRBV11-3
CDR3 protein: CASSFGDNPYNGQFF

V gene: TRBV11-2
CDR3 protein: CASNRKGQGADAGELFF

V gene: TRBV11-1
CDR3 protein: CASSPRADTLYEQYF

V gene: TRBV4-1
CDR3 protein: CDSSQDAGDNSGELFF

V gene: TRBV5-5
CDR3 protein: CASSSGLGRVGEKLFF

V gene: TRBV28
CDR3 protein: CASSFVQGPSNQPQHF

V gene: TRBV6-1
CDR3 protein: CASSAGKDNTDTQYF

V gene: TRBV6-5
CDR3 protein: CASSPRTSFDYEQYF

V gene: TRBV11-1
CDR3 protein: CASSPAGGVNTEAFF

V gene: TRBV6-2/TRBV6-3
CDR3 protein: CASSKAGGTTGELFF

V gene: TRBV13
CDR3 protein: CASSIGLAGSTLQYF

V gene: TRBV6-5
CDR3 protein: CASGKTPIGLNTEAFF

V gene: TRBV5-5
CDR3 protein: CASSSLFGTRPYEQYF

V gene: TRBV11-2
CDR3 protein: CGSSLDRVETQYF

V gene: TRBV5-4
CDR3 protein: CASSLTREVLSDTQYF

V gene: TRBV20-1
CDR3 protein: CSAPSSSYEQYF

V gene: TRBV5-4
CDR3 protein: CASSPWTGGPKEQYF

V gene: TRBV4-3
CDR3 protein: CASNQDLMTISYNEQSF

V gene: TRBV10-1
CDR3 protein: CASSGWDSLTGELFF

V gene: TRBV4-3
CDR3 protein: CASSPQLGHQESRYF

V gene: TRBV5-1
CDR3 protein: CASSLVTAGNEQFF

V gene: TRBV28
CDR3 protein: CASHSGANQPQHF

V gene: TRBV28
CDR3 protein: CASRPGHTTATEAFF

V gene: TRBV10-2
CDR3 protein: CASSEPTVNSPLHF

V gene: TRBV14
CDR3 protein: CAGSQTTSGRSNEQFF

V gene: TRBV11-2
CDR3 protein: CAKSLNGLSYEQYF

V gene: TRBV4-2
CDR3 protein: CASSQEDISYNEQFF

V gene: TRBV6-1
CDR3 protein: CASSRLGAYNEQFF

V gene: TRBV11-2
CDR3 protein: CTSSLTGVWNTEALF

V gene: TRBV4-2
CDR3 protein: CAISQDIGGNRPQHF

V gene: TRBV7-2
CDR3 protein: CASSLVVAINYGYTF

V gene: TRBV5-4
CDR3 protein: CASSFSGAGTDTQYF

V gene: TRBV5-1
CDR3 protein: CASSLSGSDSEQYF

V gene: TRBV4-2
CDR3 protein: CASSQQEALTEQYF

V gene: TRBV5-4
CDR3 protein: CASSPMDNQETQYF

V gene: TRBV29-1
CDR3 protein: CSVDINYEQYF